The 5 T cell receptor beta chains presented below share a single source sample, sequenced in a study of blood T cell repertoires in COVID-19. Sequenced by immunoSEQ multiplex PCR; TCRdb stores in-frame clones only, minus some. This table has 80,000 to 100,000 clones, more than 70% appearing once. The specimen sequenced was peripheral blood. These receptors came from a man between 65 and 85 years old with acute or convalescent COVID-19.

The rearrangement uses TRBV5-1 and TRBJ2-1; 8 bases match TRBD1. Germline V CDR1 and CDR2: SGHRS, YFSETQ. The junction had 9 bases not matched to a gene; V was cut back by 4 bases and J by 3 bases. CDR3 size: 16 residues. The CDR3 protein is CASSPNPDRGYNEQFF. DNA of the CDR3: TGCGCCAGCAGCCCGAACCCTGACAGGGGCTACAATGAGCAGTTCTTC.

This chain uses TRBV6-8 with TRBJ1-1; TRBD1 agrees at 7 bases. Germline CDR1 is MNHGY and CDR2 is SAAAGT. Trimming took 5 bases from V and 5 from J; bases not matched to a gene: 5. The CDR3 sequence is 13 residues long. CDR3 bases: TGTGCCAGCAGTGCAGGGGGAAGGACTGAAGCTTTCTTT. It codes for CASSAGGRTEAFF.

This clone has just a few counts. This sequence joins TRBV14 and TRBJ2-5; D not certain. This CDR3 has 13 residues. The V gene's germline CDR1 is SGHDN and CDR2 FVKESK. The germline V and J ends were trimmed by 6 bases and 5 bases, with 13 bases remaining between them. The CDR3 nucleotides are TGTGCCAGCAGGAGAGGCTCAGAGGAGACCCAGTACTTC. Its protein is CASRRGSEETQYF.

As for this clone: The sample contains more than one DNA sequence encoding this CDR3. The J gene is TRBJ2-1, the V gene TRBV6-1; 12 bases map to TRBD2. This CDR3 comprises 17 residues. The germline CDR1 and CDR2 sequences are MNHNS and SASEGT. Trimming removed 0 bases from V and 3 bases from J; junction bases left unmatched: 3. The CDR3 protein is CASSEAPTSGSYNEQFF. DNA of the CDR3: TGTGCCAGCAGTGAAGCTCCGACTAGCGGGAGCTACAATGAGCAGTTCTTC.

This chain uses TRBV5-1 with TRBJ2-1, with a weak D call TRBD1 (5 bases). The V and J ends lost 9 bases and 2 bases respectively, with 15 bases between them. The CDR3 contains 14 residues. Germline V gene lookup returns CDR1 SGHRS and CDR2 YFSETQ. The CDR3 region has the DNA TGCGCCACCGCAGGGCCGGTTCCCTACAATGAGCAGTTCTTC. This codes for CATAGPVPYNEQFF.